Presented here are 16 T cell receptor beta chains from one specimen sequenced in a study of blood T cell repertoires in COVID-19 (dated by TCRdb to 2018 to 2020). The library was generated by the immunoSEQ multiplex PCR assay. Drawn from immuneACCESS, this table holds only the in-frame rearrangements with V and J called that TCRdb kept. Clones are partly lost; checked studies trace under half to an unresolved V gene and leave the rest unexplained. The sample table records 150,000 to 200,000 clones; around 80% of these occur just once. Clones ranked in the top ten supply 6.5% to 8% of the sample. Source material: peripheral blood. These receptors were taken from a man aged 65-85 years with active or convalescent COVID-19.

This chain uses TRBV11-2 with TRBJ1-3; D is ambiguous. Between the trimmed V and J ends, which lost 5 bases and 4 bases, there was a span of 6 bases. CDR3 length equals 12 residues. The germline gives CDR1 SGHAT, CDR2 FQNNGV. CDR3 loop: CASSTPGNTIYF. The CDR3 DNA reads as TGTGCCAGCAGCACACCCGGAAACACCATATATTTT.

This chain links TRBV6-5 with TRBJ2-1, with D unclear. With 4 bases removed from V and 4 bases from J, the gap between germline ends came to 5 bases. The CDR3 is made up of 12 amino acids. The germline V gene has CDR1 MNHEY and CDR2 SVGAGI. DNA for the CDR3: TGTGCCAGCAGTTCGACATACAATGAGCAGTTCTTC. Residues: CASSSTYNEQFF.

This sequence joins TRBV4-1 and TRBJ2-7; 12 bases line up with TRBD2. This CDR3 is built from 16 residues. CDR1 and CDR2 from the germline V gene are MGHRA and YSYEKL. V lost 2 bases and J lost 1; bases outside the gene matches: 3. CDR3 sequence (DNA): TGCGCCAGCAGCCAACCTACTAGCGGGGGGTCCTACGAGCAGTACTTC. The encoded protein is CASSQPTSGGSYEQYF.

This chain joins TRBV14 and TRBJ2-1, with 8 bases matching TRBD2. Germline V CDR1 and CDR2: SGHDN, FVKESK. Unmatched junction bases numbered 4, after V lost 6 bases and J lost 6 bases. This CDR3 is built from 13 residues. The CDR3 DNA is TGTGCCAGCAGGCTAGCGGGTATCAATGAGCAGTTCTTC. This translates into CASRLAGINEQFF.

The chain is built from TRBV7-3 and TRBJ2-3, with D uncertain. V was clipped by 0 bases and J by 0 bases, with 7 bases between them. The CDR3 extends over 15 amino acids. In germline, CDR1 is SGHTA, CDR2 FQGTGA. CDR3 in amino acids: CASSLTAVSTDTQYF. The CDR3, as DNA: TGTGCCAGCAGCTTAACGGCAGTTAGCACAGATACGCAGTATTTT.

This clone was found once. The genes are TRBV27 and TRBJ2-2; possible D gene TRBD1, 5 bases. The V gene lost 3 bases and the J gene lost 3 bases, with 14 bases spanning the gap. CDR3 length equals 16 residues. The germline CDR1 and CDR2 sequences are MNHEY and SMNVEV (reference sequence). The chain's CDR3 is CASSLDPTAYTGELFF. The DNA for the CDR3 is TGTGCCAGCAGTTTGGACCCGACAGCTTACACCGGGGAGCTGTTTTTT.

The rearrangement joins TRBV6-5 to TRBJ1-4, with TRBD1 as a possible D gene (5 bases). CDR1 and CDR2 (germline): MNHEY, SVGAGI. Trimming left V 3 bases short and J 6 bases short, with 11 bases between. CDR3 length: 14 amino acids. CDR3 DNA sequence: TGTGCCAGCAGTTATAGCAGGGTGGATGAAAAACTGTTTTTT. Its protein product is CASSYSRVDEKLFF.

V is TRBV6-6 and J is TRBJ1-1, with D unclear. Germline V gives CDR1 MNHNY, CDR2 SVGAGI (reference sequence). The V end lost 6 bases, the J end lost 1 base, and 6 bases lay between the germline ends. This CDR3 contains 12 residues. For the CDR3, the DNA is TGTGCCAGCAGGCACAGGAACACTGAAGCTTTCTTT. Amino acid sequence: CASRHRNTEAFF.

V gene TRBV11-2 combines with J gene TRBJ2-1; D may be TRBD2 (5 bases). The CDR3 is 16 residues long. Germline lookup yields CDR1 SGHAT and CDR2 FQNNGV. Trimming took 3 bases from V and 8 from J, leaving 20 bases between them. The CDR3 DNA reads TGTGCCAGCAGCTTCGGGTGGTATAAGGGAGCTTATGAGCAGTTCTTC. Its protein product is CASSFGWYKGAYEQFF.

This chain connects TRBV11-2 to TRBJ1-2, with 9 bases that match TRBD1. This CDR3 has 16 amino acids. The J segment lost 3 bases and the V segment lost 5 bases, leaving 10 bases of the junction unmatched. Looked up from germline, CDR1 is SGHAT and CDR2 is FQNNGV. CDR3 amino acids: CASSASTRQGDYGYTF. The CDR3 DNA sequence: TGTGCCAGCAGCGCATCCACCCGACAGGGGGACTATGGCTACACCTTC.

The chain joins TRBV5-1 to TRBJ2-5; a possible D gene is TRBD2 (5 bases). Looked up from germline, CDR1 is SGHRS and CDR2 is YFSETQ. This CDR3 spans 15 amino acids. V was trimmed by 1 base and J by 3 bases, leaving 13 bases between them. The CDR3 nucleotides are TGCGCCAGCAGCTTGTTGGGGAGTTGGGAAGAGACCCAGTACTTC. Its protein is CASSLLGSWEETQYF.

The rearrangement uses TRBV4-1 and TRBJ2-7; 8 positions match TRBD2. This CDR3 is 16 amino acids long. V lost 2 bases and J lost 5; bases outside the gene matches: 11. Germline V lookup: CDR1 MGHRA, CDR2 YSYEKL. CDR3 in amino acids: CASSQSSGRGWDEQYF. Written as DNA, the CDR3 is TGCGCCAGCAGCCAATCTAGCGGGCGGGGATGGGACGAGCAGTACTTC.

The CDR3 spells CASSLTSGRVQAGELFF. The CDR3 DNA is TGTGCCAGCAGCTTGACTAGCGGGAGAGTTCAGGCCGGGGAGCTGTTTTTT. The chain has TRBV5-6 and TRBJ2-2, with 11 bases identical to TRBD2. The CDR3 has 17 amino acids. Germline V gene data show CDR1 as SGHDT and CDR2 as YYEEEE. J gave up 6 bases and V 1 base, and 8 bases lay outside the gene matches.

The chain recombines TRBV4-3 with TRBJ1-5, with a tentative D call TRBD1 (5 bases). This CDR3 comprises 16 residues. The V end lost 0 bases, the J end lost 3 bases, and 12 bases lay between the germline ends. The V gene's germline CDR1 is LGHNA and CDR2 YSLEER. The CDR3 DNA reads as TGCGCCAGCAGCCAAGATTGGGGGGAGGTCAATCAGCCCCAGCATTTT. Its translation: CASSQDWGEVNQPQHF.

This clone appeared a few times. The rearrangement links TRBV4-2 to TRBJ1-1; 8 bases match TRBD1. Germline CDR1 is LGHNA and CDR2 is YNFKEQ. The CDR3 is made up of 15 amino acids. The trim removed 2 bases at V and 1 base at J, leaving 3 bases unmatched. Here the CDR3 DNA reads TGTGCCAGCAGCCAATGGACAGGGAGGAACACTGAAGCTTTCTTT. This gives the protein CASSQWTGRNTEAFF.

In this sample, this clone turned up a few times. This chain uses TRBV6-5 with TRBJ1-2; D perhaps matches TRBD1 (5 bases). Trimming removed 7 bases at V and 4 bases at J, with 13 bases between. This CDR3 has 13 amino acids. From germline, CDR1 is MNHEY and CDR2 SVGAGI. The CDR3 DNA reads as TGTGCCAGCACCTTGGGGGGAGGCTATGGCTACACCTTC. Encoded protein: CASTLGGGYGYTF.